One sample yielded the 5 T cell receptor beta chains listed below, sequenced in a study of cytomegalovirus exposure and HLA in healthy donors. Profiling relied on immunoSEQ multiplex PCR, and the TCRdb table lists in-frame clones only, not all of them. The data hold some 260,000 clones, with 90% observed a single time. The sample was PBMCs. The receptor source for this set is a woman in her thirties in good health and CMV-seronegative.

In DNA, the CDR3 is TGCGCCAGCAGGTCACAGGTTTTCAAGAAGAAGGTGCTTGATGAAAAACTGTTTTTT. Its translation is CASRSQVFKKKVLDEKLFF. The chain recombines TRBV4-1 with TRBJ1-4; D perhaps matches TRBD1 (5 bases). Trimming took off 6 bases at V and 6 bases at J, with 29 bases between the two ends. Per germline, CDR1 MGHRA and CDR2 YSYEKL. CDR3 length: 19 amino acids.

The chain recombines TRBV9 with TRBJ2-2; tentatively, D is TRBD1 (6 bases). The V end lost 6 bases, the J end lost 0 bases, and 12 bases lay between the germline ends. There are 15 residues in the CDR3. Germline CDR1 reads SGDLS; CDR2 reads YYNGEE. The CDR3 nucleotides read TGTGCCAGCACCCCAGGGGATCCGAACACCGGGGAGCTGTTTTTT. Translation gives CASTPGDPNTGELFF. Full variable domain (rest looked up from reference TRBV9 and TRBJ2-2): DSGVTQTPKHLITATGQRVTLRCSPRSGDLSVYWYQQSLDQGLQFLIQYYNGEERAKGNILERFSAQQFPDLHSELNLSSLELGDSALYFCASTPGDPNTGELFFGEGSRLTVL.

The rearrangement links TRBV29-1 to TRBJ2-5, with D perhaps given as TRBD1 or TRBD2 (5 bases each). Germline loops: CDR1 SQVTM, CDR2 ANQGSEA. V dropped 7 bases and J dropped 4 bases, with 13 bases sitting between them. This CDR3 comprises 12 residues. CDR3 sequence: CSAGRVPETQYF. CDR3 DNA sequence: TGCAGCGCGGGGCGGGTCCCAGAGACCCAGTACTTC.

The chain combines TRBV1 with TRBJ2-7; TRBD2, the table's D call, lacks a check against the DNA. TRBV1 is labeled a pseudogene. The CDR3 totals 20 residues. CDR3 sequence: CTSSQGGLAKPRVSPYEQYF. CDR3 DNA sequence: TGCACCAGCAGCCAAGGGGGACTAGCGAAGCCAAGAGTTTCCCCCTACGAGCAGTACTTC.

This clone was seen only once. The sample holds other DNA sequences that translate to the same CDR3. The genes are TRBV6-1 and TRBJ2-7; 7 bases line up with TRBD2. The length of the CDR3 is 13 residues. Germline loops: CDR1 MNHNS, CDR2 SASEGT. After removal of 6 bases from V and 0 bases from J, the junction contained 2 bases not matched to a gene. CDR3 protein: CASRAGSSYEQYF. For the CDR3, the DNA is TGTGCCAGCAGAGCGGGGAGCTCCTACGAGCAGTACTTC.